This T cell receptor (beta chain) appears in the sequencing data of a study of siplizumab effects on memory and regulatory T cells. Points from the study as a whole: Proliferating siplizumab-culture Tregs lacked confirmation of suppressive function. The Treg-derived share of mappable alloreactive CD4+ clones averaged roughly 70% with siplizumab and 25% to 30% in controls. In the presence of siplizumab, alloreactive sequences traceable to unstimulated CD4+ memory cells were significantly reduced.

Data came from immunoSEQ multiplex PCR; TCRdb stores just in-frame clones and leaves some out. This table holds some 97,000 clones, more than 85% found once. V was clipped by 3 bases and J by 7 bases, with 7 bases between them. Germline V gene data show CDR1 as ENHRY and CDR2 as SYGVKD. The CDR3 spans 12 residues. Comments on this clone: The antigen is undetermined.

J is TRBJ2-1 and V is TRBV10-3; D unresolved. The clonotype originates from a human donor in good health. The sample consisted of CD4+ T cells sorted from blood. CDR3 DNA: TGTGCCATCAGTGATCTAACGAATGAGCAGTTCTTC. This encodes CAISDLTNEQFF.